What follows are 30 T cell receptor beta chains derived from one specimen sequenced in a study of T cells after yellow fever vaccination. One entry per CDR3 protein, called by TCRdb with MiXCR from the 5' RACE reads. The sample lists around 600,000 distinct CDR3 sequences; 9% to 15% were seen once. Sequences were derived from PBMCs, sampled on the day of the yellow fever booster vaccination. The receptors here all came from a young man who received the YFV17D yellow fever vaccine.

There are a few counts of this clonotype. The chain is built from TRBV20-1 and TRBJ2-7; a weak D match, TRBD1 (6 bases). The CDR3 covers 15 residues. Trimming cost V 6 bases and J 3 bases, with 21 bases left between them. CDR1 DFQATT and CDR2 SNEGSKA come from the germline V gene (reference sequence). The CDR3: CSAFLLDSISYEQYF. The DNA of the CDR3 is TGCAGTGCCTTTTTGTTGGACAGCATAAGCTACGAGCAGTACTTC.

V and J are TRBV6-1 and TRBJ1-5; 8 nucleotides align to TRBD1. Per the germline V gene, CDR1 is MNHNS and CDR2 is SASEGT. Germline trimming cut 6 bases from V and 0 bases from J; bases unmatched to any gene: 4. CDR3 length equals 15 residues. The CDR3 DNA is TGTGCCAGCAGCACGGACAGGGATAGCAATCAGCCCCAGCATTTT. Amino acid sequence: CASSTDRDSNQPQHF.

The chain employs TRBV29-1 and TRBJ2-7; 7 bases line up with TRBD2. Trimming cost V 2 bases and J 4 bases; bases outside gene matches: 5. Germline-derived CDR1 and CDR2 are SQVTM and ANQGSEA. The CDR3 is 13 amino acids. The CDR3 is CSVELAESYEQYF. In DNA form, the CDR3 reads TGCAGCGTTGAACTAGCGGAGTCATACGAGCAGTACTTC.

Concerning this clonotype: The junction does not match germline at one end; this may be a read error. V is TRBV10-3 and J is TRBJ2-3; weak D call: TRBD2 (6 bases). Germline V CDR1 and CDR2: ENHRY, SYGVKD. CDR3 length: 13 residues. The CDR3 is CAINERREDTQYF. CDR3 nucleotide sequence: TGTGCCATCAATGAGAGGCGGGAAGATACGCAGTATTTT.

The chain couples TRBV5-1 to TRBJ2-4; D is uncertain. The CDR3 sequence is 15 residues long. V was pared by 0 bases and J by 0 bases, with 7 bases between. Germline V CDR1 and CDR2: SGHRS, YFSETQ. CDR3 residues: CASSLDVVAKNIQYF. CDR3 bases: TGCGCCAGCAGCTTGGACGTCGTAGCCAAAAACATTCAGTACTTC.

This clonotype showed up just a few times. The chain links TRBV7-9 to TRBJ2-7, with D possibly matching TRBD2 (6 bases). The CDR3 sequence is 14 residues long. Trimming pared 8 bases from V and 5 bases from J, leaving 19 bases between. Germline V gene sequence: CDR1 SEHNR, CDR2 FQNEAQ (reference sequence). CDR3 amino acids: CASETSPYEDEQYF. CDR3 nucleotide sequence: TGTGCCAGCGAAACTAGCCCCTACGAGGACGAGCAGTACTTC. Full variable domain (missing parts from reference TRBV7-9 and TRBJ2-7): DTGVSQNPRHKITKRGQNVTFRCDPISEHNRLYWYRQTLGQGPEFLTYFQNEAQLEKSRLLSDRFSAERPKGSFSTLEIQRTEQGDSAMYLCASETSPYEDEQYFGPGTRLTVT.

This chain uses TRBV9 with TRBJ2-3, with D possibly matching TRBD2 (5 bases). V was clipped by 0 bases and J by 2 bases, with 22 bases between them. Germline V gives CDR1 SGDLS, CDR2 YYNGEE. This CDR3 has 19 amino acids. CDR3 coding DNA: TGTGCCAGCAGCGTAGCGTATTCGGGCGGGCCAGCCACCACAGATACGCAGTATTTT. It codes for CASSVAYSGGPATTDTQYF.

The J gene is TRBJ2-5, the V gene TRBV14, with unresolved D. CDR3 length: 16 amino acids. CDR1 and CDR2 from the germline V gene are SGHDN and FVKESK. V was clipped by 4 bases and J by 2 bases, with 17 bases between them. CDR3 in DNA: TGTGCCAGCAGCCCCGCAGTCACGCGTCCTCAAGAGACCCAGTACTTC. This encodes CASSPAVTRPQETQYF.

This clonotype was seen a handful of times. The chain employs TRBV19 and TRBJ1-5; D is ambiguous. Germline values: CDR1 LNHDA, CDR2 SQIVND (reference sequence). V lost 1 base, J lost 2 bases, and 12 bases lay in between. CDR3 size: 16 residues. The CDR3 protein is CASSIGRERGNQPQHF. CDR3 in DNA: TGTGCCAGTAGTATAGGTAGGGAAAGAGGCAATCAGCCCCAGCATTTT.

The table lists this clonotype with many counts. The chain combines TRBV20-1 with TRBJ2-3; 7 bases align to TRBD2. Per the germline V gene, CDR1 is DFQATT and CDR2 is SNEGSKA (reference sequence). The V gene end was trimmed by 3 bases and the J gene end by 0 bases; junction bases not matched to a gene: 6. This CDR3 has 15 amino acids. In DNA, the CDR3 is TGCAGTGCTAGGCAGGGAGGGAAAAGCACAGATACGCAGTATTTT. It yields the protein CSARQGGKSTDTQYF.

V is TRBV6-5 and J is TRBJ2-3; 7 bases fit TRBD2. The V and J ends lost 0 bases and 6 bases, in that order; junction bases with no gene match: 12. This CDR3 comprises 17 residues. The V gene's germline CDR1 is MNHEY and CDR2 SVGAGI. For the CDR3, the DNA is TGTGCCAGCAGTTACTCTGAAGCGGGGCCAAGTCTTGATACGCAGTATTTT. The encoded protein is CASSYSEAGPSLDTQYF.

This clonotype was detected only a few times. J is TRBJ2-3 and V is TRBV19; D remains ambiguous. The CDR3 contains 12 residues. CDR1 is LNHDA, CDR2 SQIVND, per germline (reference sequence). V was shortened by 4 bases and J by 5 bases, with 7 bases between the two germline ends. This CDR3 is CASSRAEDTQYF. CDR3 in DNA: TGTGCCAGTAGTAGGGCCGAAGATACGCAGTATTTT.

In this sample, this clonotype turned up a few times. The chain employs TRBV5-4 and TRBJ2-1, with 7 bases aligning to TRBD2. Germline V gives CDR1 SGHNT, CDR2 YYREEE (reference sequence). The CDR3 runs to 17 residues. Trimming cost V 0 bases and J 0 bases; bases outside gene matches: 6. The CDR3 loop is CASSLGGLAASYNEQFF. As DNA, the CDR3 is TGTGCCAGCAGCTTGGGGGGTCTAGCGGCCTCCTACAATGAGCAGTTCTTC.

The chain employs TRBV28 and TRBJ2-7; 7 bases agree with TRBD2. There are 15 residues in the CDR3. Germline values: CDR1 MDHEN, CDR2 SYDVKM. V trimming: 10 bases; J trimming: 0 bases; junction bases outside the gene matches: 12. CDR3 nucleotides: TGTGCCACCCAGGCAGCGGGGATGAGCTCCTACGAGCAGTACTTC. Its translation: CATQAAGMSSYEQYF. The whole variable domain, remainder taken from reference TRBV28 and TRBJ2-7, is DVKVTQSSRYLVKRTGEKVFLECVQDMDHENMFWYRQDPGLGLRLIYFSYDVKMKEKGDIPEGYSVSREKKERFSLILESASTNQTSMYLCATQAAGMSSYEQYFGPGTRLTVT.

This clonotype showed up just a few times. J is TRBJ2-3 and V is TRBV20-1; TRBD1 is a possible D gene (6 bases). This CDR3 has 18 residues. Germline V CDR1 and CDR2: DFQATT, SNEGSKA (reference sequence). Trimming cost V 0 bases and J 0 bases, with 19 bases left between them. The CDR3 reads CSARDGLTWDMSTDTQYF. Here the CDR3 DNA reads TGCAGTGCTAGAGATGGGCTAACTTGGGACATGAGCACAGATACGCAGTATTTT.

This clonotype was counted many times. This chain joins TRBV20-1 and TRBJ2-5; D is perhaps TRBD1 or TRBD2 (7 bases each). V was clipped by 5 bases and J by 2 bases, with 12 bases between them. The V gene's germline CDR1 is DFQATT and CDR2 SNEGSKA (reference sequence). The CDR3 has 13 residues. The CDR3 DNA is TGCAGTGCTGGGGGGGACAGTCAAGAGACCCAGTACTTC. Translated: CSAGGDSQETQYF.

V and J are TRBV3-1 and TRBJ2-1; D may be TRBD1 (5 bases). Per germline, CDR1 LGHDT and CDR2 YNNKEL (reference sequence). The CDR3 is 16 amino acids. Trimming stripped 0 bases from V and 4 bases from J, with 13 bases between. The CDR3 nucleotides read TGTGCCAGCAGCCAAGATATCAGGGTCGCATACAATGAGCAGTTCTTC. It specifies CASSQDIRVAYNEQFF.

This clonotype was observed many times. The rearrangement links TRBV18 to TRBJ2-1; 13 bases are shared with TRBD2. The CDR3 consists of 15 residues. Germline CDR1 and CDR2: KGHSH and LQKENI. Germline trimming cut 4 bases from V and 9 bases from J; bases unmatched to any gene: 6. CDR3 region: CASSLGLAGVGEQFF. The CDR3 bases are TGTGCCAGCTCACTAGGACTAGCGGGAGTAGGTGAGCAGTTCTTC.

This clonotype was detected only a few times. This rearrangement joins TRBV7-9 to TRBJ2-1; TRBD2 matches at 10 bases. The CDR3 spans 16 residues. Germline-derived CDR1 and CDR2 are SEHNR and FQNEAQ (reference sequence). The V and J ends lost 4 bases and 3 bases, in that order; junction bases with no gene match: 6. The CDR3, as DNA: TGTGCCAGCAGCTGGAACCTAGCGGGGGACTACAATGAGCAGTTCTTC. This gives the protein CASSWNLAGDYNEQFF. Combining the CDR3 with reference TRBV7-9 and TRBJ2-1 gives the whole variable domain DTGVSQNPRHKITKRGQNVTFRCDPISEHNRLYWYRQTLGQGPEFLTYFQNEAQLEKSRLLSDRFSAERPKGSFSTLEIQRTEQGDSAMYLCASSWNLAGDYNEQFFGPGTRLTVL.

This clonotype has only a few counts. This CDR3 is CASSLLSGNYNEQFF. DNA of the CDR3: TGTGCCAGCAGCTTACTTAGCGGGAATTACAATGAGCAGTTCTTC. The rearrangement joins TRBV11-2 to TRBJ2-1; TRBD2 aligns across 8 bases. The junction had 4 bases not matched to a gene; V was cut back by 2 bases and J by 4 bases. The CDR3 is 15 residues long. Looked up from germline, CDR1 is SGHAT and CDR2 is FQNNGV. Using reference TRBV11-2 and TRBJ2-1 for the parts outside the CDR3, the full variable domain is EAGVAQSPRYKIIEKRQSVAFWCNPISGHATLYWYQQILGQGPKLLIQFQNNGVVDDSQLPKDRFSAERLKGVDSTLKIQPAKLEDSAVYLCASSLLSGNYNEQFFGPGTRLTVL.

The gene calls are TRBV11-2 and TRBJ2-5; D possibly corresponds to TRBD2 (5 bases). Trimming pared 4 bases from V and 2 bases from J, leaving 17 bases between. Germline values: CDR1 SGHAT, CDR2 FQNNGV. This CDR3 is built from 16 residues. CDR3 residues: CASSSSGQPRQETQYF. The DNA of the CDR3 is TGTGCCAGCAGCTCCAGCGGCCAACCAAGACAAGAGACCCAGTACTTC.

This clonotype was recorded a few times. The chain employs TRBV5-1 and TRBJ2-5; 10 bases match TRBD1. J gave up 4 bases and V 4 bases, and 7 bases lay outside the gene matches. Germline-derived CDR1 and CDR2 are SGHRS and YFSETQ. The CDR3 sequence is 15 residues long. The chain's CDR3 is CASSPRQGAGETQYF. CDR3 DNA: TGCGCCAGCAGCCCCCGACAGGGGGCCGGAGAGACCCAGTACTTC.

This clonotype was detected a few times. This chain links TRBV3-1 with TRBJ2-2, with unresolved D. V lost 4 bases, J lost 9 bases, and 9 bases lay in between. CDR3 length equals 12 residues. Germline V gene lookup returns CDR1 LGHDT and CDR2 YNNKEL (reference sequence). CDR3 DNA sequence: TGTGCCAGCAGCCCCTTCGCCCGGGAGCTGTTTTTT. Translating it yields CASSPFARELFF.

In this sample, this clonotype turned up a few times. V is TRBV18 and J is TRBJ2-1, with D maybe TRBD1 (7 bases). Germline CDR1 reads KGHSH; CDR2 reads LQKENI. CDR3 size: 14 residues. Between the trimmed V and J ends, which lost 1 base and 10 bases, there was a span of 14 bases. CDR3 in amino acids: CASSPRTGGGEQFF. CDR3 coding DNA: TGTGCCAGCTCACCACGGACAGGAGGGGGGGAGCAGTTCTTC.

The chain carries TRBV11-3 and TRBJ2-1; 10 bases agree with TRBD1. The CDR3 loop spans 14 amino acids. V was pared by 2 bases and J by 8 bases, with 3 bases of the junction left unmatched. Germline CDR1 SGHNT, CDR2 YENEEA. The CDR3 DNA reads TGTGCCAGCAGCTTAAGGGACAGGGGTCATGAGCAGTTCTTC. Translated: CASSLRDRGHEQFF. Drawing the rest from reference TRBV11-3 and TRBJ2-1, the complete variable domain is EAGVVQSPRYKIIEKKQPVAFWCNPISGHNTLYWYLQNLGQGPELLIRYENEEAVDDSQLPKDRFSAERLKGVDSTLKIQPAELGDSAVYLCASSLRDRGHEQFFGPGTRLTVL.

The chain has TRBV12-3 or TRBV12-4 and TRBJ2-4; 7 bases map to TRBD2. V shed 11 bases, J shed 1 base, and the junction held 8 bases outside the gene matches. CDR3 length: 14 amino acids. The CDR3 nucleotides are TGTGCCGGGGGGGACTCCGGCGCCAAAAACATTCAGTACTTC. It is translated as CAGGDSGAKNIQYF.

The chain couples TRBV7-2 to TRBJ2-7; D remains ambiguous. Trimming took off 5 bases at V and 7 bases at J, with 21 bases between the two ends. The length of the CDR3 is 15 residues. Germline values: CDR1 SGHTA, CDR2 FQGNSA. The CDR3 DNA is TGTGCCAGCAGCCCCCCCGCCGGGTCTCCCGCAGAGCAGTACTTC. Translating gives CASSPPAGSPAEQYF.

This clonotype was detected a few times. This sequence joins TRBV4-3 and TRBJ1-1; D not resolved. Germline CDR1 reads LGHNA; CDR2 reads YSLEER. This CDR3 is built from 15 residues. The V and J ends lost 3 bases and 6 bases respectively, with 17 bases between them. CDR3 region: CASSQIVRGISEAFF. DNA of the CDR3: TGCGCCAGCAGCCAGATCGTACGAGGGATTTCTGAAGCTTTCTTT.

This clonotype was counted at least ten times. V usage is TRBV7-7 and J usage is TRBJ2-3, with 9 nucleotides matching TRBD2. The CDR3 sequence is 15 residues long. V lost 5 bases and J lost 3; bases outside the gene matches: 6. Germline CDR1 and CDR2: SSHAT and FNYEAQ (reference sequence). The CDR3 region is CASSPGLAKTDTQYF. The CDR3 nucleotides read TGTGCCAGCAGCCCAGGACTAGCGAAGACAGATACGCAGTATTTT. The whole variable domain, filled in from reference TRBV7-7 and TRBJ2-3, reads GAGVSQSPRYKVTKRGQDVTLRCDPISSHATLYWYQQALGQGPEFLTYFNYEAQPDKSGLPSDRFSAERPEGSISTLTIQRTEQRDSAMYRCASSPGLAKTDTQYFGPGTRLTVL.

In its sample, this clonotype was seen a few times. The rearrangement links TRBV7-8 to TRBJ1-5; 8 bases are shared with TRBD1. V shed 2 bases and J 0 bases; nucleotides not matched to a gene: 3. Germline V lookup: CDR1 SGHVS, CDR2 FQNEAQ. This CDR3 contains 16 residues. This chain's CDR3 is CASSLTGGNSNQPQHF. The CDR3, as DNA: TGTGCCAGCAGCTTAACAGGGGGAAATAGCAATCAGCCCCAGCATTTT.